These 15 T cell receptor beta chains originate from one sample sequenced in a study of shared clonotypes between healthy human individuals. TCRdb's table, derived via immunoSEQ multiplex PCR, lists solely in-frame clones and lacks some. This table has 950,000 to 1,100,000 clones, about 70% appearing once. Input material: memory CD4+ T cells sorted from blood. Subset described: CD45RA-negative fraction. All receptors derive from a man between 18 and 29 years old in good health.

Of note for this clone: Distinct nucleotide sequences in the sample also encode this CDR3. CDR3 region: CASSLGREADTQYF. The DNA for the CDR3 is TGCGCCAGCAGCTTGGGCAGGGAGGCAGATACGCAGTATTTT. The chain couples TRBV5-1 to TRBJ2-3; tentatively, D is TRBD2 (6 bases). CDR3 length: 14 amino acids. Germline CDR1 reads SGHRS; CDR2 reads YFSETQ. Trimming cost V 0 bases and J 4 bases, with 9 bases left between them.

A few counts support this clone. Additional DNA sequences in this sample encode the identical CDR3. The genes are TRBV6-5 and TRBJ1-1, with a possible D match to TRBD1 (5 bases). V shed 2 bases and J shed 2 bases, with 6 bases lying between them. Germline V gene sequence: CDR1 MNHEY, CDR2 SVGAGI. The CDR3 consists of 13 residues. This CDR3 is CASSYQGNTEAFF. CDR3 sequence (DNA): TGTGCCAGCAGTTACCAGGGTAACACTGAAGCTTTCTTT.

This clone was recorded once. Other DNA sequences of this sample code for an identical CDR3. The chain couples TRBV18 to TRBJ2-7; weak D call: TRBD2 (6 bases). Germline CDR1 KGHSH, CDR2 LQKENI. V lost 1 base to trimming and J lost 2 bases, with 6 bases between them. The CDR3 spans 13 residues. The CDR3 is CASSPRGAYEQYF. CDR3 nucleotide sequence: TGTGCCAGCTCACCACGGGGGGCCTACGAGCAGTACTTC.

The V and J genes are TRBV7-4 and TRBJ1-3; D remains unclear. CDR3 length: 16 amino acids. Germline CDR1 reads SGHVT; CDR2 reads SQSDAQ. Trimming stripped 1 base from V and 0 bases from J, with 10 bases between. The CDR3 DNA follows: TGTGCCAGCAGCTTAGGGACCCGCAGCTCTGGAAACACCATATATTTT. Amino acids: CASSLGTRSSGNTIYF.

This clone appeared a single time. This chain connects TRBV6-4 to TRBJ1-5; D is unresolved. The V and J ends lost 3 bases and 4 bases respectively, with 7 bases between them. Germline V gene data show CDR1 as MRHNA and CDR2 as SNTAGT. This CDR3 is built from 13 residues. CDR3: CASSEGFNQPQHF. CDR3 DNA: TGTGCCAGCAGTGAGGGTTTTAATCAGCCCCAGCATTTT.

On this clone itself: A far larger clone lies a single base away; this is likely a read error. The chain couples TRBV6-6 to TRBJ2-1, with 9 bases that match TRBD1. From germline, CDR1 is MNHNY and CDR2 SVGAGI (reference sequence). The CDR3 runs to 15 residues. V shed 6 bases and J 2 bases; nucleotides not matched to a gene: 5. For the CDR3, the DNA is TGTGCCAGCAGCTCCAGACAGGGGGCCTACAATGAGCAGTTCTTC. This sequence encodes CASSSRQGAYNEQFF.

This clone was seen a single time. CDR3 amino acids: CASSFRSQETQYF. The DNA of the CDR3 is TGTGCCAGCAGCTTTCGCAGCCAAGAGACCCAGTACTTC. The chain is built from TRBV11-2 and TRBJ2-5; D gene uncertain. With 3 bases removed from V and 1 base from J, the gap between germline ends came to 6 bases. CDR1 and CDR2 from the germline V gene are SGHAT and FQNNGV. The CDR3 runs to 13 residues.

V is TRBV6-1 and J is TRBJ1-6, with D perhaps matching TRBD1 (5 bases). This CDR3 region has 15 residues. Germline values: CDR1 MNHNS, CDR2 SASEGT. Trimming stripped 0 bases from V and 7 bases from J, with 10 bases between. In DNA form, the CDR3 reads TGTGCCAGCAGTGAAGCGGGGGGTGGCAATTCACCCCTCCACTTT. Its translation is CASSEAGGGNSPLHF.

This clone was seen a handful of times. The chain carries TRBV5-4 and TRBJ2-2, with D uncertain. The V and J ends lost 2 bases and 7 bases respectively, with 3 bases between them. Germline CDR1 SGHNT, CDR2 YYREEE (reference sequence). This CDR3 is built from 11 residues. The CDR3: CASSFNGELFF. The CDR3 DNA is TGTGCCAGCAGCTTCAACGGGGAGCTGTTTTTT.

V is TRBV29-1 and J is TRBJ1-2, with no clear D. The V end was cut by 1 base, the J end by 2 bases, with 8 bases between. The CDR3 runs 13 residues. Germline V lookup: CDR1 SQVTM, CDR2 ANQGSEA. The CDR3 region has the DNA TGCAGCGTTGAAGGTACACCAAACTATGGCTACACCTTC. Protein sequence: CSVEGTPNYGYTF.

The chain joins TRBV6-5 to TRBJ1-5, with 9 bases matching TRBD1. The V gene end was trimmed by 6 bases and the J gene end by 5 bases; junction bases not matched to a gene: 8. The CDR3 sequence is 15 residues long. Germline assignment: CDR1 MNHEY and CDR2 SVGAGI. The CDR3 loop is CASSGVGQGYQPQHF. DNA of the CDR3: TGTGCCAGCAGCGGTGTCGGACAGGGGTATCAGCCCCAGCATTTT.

The V and J genes are TRBV15 and TRBJ2-7; D might be TRBD2 (6 bases). Germline CDR1 and CDR2: LNHNV and YYDKDF (reference sequence). V was clipped by 1 base and J by 4 bases, with 11 bases between them. The CDR3 runs 14 residues. The CDR3 bases are TGTGCCACCAGCAGAGTCGGGGCGGGGTACGAGCAGTACTTC. It yields the protein CATSRVGAGYEQYF. Based on the CDR3 plus reference TRBV15 and TRBJ2-7, the full variable domain is DAMVIQNPRYQVTQFGKPVTLSCSQTLNHNVMYWYQQKSSQAPKLLFHYYDKDFNNEADTPDNFQSRRPNTSFCFLDIRSPGLGDTAMYLCATSRVGAGYEQYFGPGTRLTVT.

The gene calls are TRBV9 and TRBJ2-3, with 10 bases aligning to TRBD2. CDR3 length equals 16 residues. V was pared by 3 bases and J by 1 base, with 5 bases of the junction left unmatched. Per germline, CDR1 SGDLS and CDR2 YYNGEE. DNA for the CDR3: TGTGCCAGCAGCGCCTCTAGCGGGAGCCGCACAGATACGCAGTATTTT. This encodes CASSASSGSRTDTQYF.

This clone was counted between two and nine times. The CDR3 nucleotides read TGTGCCAGCACTGAGACTAGCGGGGGGGCGTACTCGTACGAGCAGTACTTC. This codes for CASTETSGGAYSYEQYF. J is TRBJ2-7 and V is TRBV6-1; TRBD2 matches at 14 bases. The CDR3 has 17 amino acids. Germline trimming cut 7 bases from V and 4 bases from J; bases unmatched to any gene: 12. Germline lookup yields CDR1 MNHNS and CDR2 SASEGT.

The chain is built from TRBV6-1 and TRBJ2-7; no firm D call. The CDR3 runs 15 residues. CDR1 is MNHNS and CDR2 is SASEGT in the germline V gene. V was cut by 0 bases and J by 2 bases, with 11 bases left in between. The DNA of the CDR3 is TGTGCCAGCAGTGAAGCGCTTGGGAAACCCTACGAGCAGTACTTC. Its translation: CASSEALGKPYEQYF.